The rows below give T cell receptor beta chains drawn from one sample of a study of siplizumab effects on memory and regulatory T cells. Repertoires were generated with immunoSEQ multiplex PCR, while TCRdb's copy carries only in-frame clones and drops some. Of over 80,000 clones listed, 87% were seen once; the top ten hold 1.5%. The sample consisted of Tregs sorted from blood. These receptors came from a human donor in good health. Both conserved end residues are part of each CDR3. Each record gives: CDR3 DNA, CDR3 protein, D gene, clone size, V gene, J gene. A D gene is named only where the DNA matches it firmly. The listing skips clone size in some rows; elsewhere it reads once, few, many or a size class.

CDR3 DNA: TGTGCCAGCAGCTTGGCTAGCGGGGGGGCCATAGGTGGAGAGCAGTTCTTC
CDR3 protein: CASSLASGGAIGGEQFF
D gene: TRBD2
clone size: .
V gene: TRBV5-4
J gene: TRBJ2-1

CDR3 DNA: TGTGCCAGCAGCCCGGGAGGGGCAATTCAGTACTTC
CDR3 protein: CASSPGGAIQYF
D gene: TRBD2
clone size: .
V gene: TRBV7-2
J gene: TRBJ2-4

CDR3 DNA: TGTGCCAGCAGGCCTACCGAGCGCAATGAGCAGTTCTTC
CDR3 protein: CASRPTERNEQFF
D gene: .
clone size: .
V gene: TRBV28
J gene: TRBJ2-1

CDR3 DNA: TGTGCCAACAAAGCGGGGGGGTGGGCAGATACGCAGTATTTT
CDR3 protein: CANKAGGWADTQYF
D gene: TRBD2
clone size: .
V gene: TRBV10-3
J gene: TRBJ2-3

CDR3 DNA: TGTGCCAGCAGCAAAGAGCGGACAGGGGAATGGAGTGAGACCCAGTACTTC
CDR3 protein: CASSKERTGEWSETQYF
D gene: .
clone size: few
V gene: TRBV21-1
J gene: TRBJ2-5

CDR3 DNA: TGCGCCAGCAGCCAGAACACCGGGGAGCTGTTTTTT
CDR3 protein: CASSQNTGELFF
D gene: .
clone size: .
V gene: TRBV5-1
J gene: TRBJ2-2

CDR3 DNA: TGCGCCAGCAGCCACCCGGACAGGGACGGCTATGGCTACACCTTC
CDR3 protein: CASSHPDRDGYGYTF
D gene: TRBD1
clone size: .
V gene: TRBV4-1
J gene: TRBJ1-2

CDR3 DNA: TGTGCCAGTAGTATACGAGAGGGGAGCTCCTACAATGAGCAGTTCTTC
CDR3 protein: CASSIREGSSYNEQFF
D gene: .
clone size: .
V gene: TRBV19
J gene: TRBJ2-1

CDR3 DNA: TGTGCCAGTCGGCTGGACGGTCAACCCTCTGGCTACACCTTC
CDR3 protein: CASRLDGQPSGYTF
D gene: .
clone size: .
V gene: TRBV19
J gene: TRBJ1-2

CDR3 DNA: TGTGCCAGCAGCCAGATACAGGGGGCCAAAAACATTCAGTACTTC
CDR3 protein: CASSQIQGAKNIQYF
D gene: TRBD1
clone size: few
V gene: TRBV7-9
J gene: TRBJ2-4